The entry below gives a single T cell receptor (beta chain) sequence along with its context. Germline CDR1 and CDR2: KGHDR and SFDVKD. J gave up 0 bases and V 4 bases, and 5 bases lay outside the gene matches. The CDR3 loop spans 16 amino acids. The entry originates in a study of blood T cell repertoires in COVID-19. Per the authors' pipeline: For nucleated cells, counts were estimated from reference gene primer amplification. The data were produced by immunoSEQ multiplex PCR, yet TCRdb's version contains in-frame clones alone and is incomplete. Clone size and the V and J calls come from that table; the DNA yielded D and trimming. The profile shows 360,000 or so clones, roughly 90% of them singletons.

The chain has TRBV24-1 and TRBJ1-3; the match to TRBD1 covers 7 bases. The clonotype was recovered from a man aged 18 to 29 with active or convalescent COVID-19. The sequenced sample consisted of peripheral blood. The CDR3 is CATSDPRGDSGNTIYF. In nucleotides, the CDR3 is TGTGCCACCAGTGACCCCAGGGGGGACTCTGGAAACACCATATATTTT.